Presented here are 20 T cell receptor beta chains from one specimen sequenced in a study of breast tumors, draining lymph nodes, adjacent tissues. One entry per CDR3 protein results from TCRdb running MiXCR on the multiplex PCR reads. Among 20,000 to 25,000 distinct CDR3 sequences listed, roughly 60% were seen once. The sequenced sample consisted of tumor-adjacent breast tissue. The receptor set was obtained from a female donor with breast cancer. Some clones in this sample may be carry-over from other donors' samples.

The chain uses TRBV12-3 or TRBV12-4 and TRBJ1-4, with a possible D match to TRBD1 (5 bases). The CDR3 extends over 14 amino acids. Trimming cost V 6 bases and J 7 bases, with 15 bases left between them. CDR3 nucleotides: TGTGCCAGCAGCAATCAGGGAGGGCTTGAAAAACTGTTTTTT. This codes for CASSNQGGLEKLFF.

As for this clonotype: One junction end does not reproduce the germline sequence, and a read error may be involved. V usage is TRBV20-1 and J usage is TRBJ1-4, with TRBD1 as a possible D gene (5 bases). Germline assignment: CDR1 DFQATT and CDR2 SNEGSKA (reference sequence). The CDR3 sequence is 14 residues long. The CDR3 nucleotides read TGCGGTGCTCCCCCCAGGGCAACTAATGAAAAACTGTTTTTT. Its translation is CGAPPRATNEKLFF.

This clonotype is deemed medium-sized. The rearrangement links TRBV13 to TRBJ2-7; D is tentatively TRBD1 or TRBD2 (7 bases each). V dropped 7 bases and J dropped 5 bases, with 12 bases sitting between them. From germline, CDR1 is PRHDT and CDR2 FYEKMQ (reference sequence). The CDR3 runs to 12 residues. CDR3 region: CASNQGGNEQYF. CDR3 nucleotide sequence: TGTGCCAGCAACCAGGGGGGGAACGAGCAGTACTTC.

The CDR3 reads CASSIGQERYYGYTF. The CDR3 region has the DNA TGTGCCAGCAGCATTGGACAGGAGAGATACTATGGCTACACCTTC. The chain has TRBV13 and TRBJ1-2, with TRBD1 identical over 7 bases. CDR3 size: 15 residues. Germline V gene lookup returns CDR1 PRHDT and CDR2 FYEKMQ (reference sequence). The J segment lost 3 bases and the V segment lost 5 bases, leaving 9 bases of the junction unmatched.

The chain uses TRBV29-1 and TRBJ2-2, with unresolved D. CDR1 is SQVTM, CDR2 ANQGSEA, per germline. The CDR3 runs to 12 residues. V was pared by 4 bases and J by 8 bases, with 11 bases between. Here the CDR3 DNA reads TGCAGCGTTGTTTACTACTTAGGGGAGCTGTTTTTT. It encodes CSVVYYLGELFF.

This clonotype showed up many times. An end of the junction differs from the germline gene, which may be a read error. The J gene is TRBJ2-1, the V gene TRBV5-4; 8 positions agree with TRBD2. The CDR3 extends over 14 amino acids. From germline, CDR1 is SGHNT and CDR2 YYREEE (reference sequence). The CDR3 spells CASSLVTTGGAVVF. CDR3 nucleotides: TGTGCCAGCAGCTTGGTTACTACCGGGGGGGCCGTGGTCTTC. The full variable domain, its missing parts supplied by reference TRBV5-4 and TRBJ2-1, is ETGVTQSPTHLIKTRGQQVTLRCSSQSGHNTVSWYQQALGQGPQFIFQYYREEENGRGNFPPRFSGLQFPNYSSELNVNALELDDSALYLCASSLVTTGGAVVFGPGTRLTVL.

The chain couples TRBV20-1 to TRBJ2-1, with 8 nucleotides matching TRBD2. Looked up from germline, CDR1 is DFQATT and CDR2 is SNEGSKA (reference sequence). This CDR3 is 13 amino acids long. Germline trimming cut 6 bases from V and 4 bases from J; bases unmatched to any gene: 5. CDR3 in amino acids: CSAFSGVYNEQFF. In nucleotides, the CDR3 is TGCAGTGCCTTTAGCGGGGTTTACAATGAGCAGTTCTTC.

This clonotype was counted at least ten times. A much larger clone differs from this one at a single base, so this may be a read error. CDR3 amino acids: CASSQIRRDQYF. The CDR3 DNA reads as TGTGCCAGCAGTCAGATCAGAAGAGACCAGTACTTC. The V gene is TRBV6-4, the J gene TRBJ2-5; no firm D call. Per the germline V gene, CDR1 is MRHNA and CDR2 is SNTAGT. The CDR3 has 12 residues. Between the trimmed V and J ends, which lost 5 bases and 10 bases, there was a span of 14 bases.

The rearrangement joins TRBV7-2 to TRBJ2-3; D gene uncertain. V lost 2 bases, J lost 6 bases, and 6 bases lay in between. Looked up from germline, CDR1 is SGHTA and CDR2 is FQGNSA. The CDR3 sequence is 12 residues long. DNA for the CDR3: TGTGCCAGCAGCTTAACTCCGGATACGCAGTATTTT. This gives the protein CASSLTPDTQYF. The whole variable domain, remainder taken from reference TRBV7-2 and TRBJ2-3, is GAGVSQSPSNKVTEKGKDVELRCDPISGHTALYWYRQSLGQGLEFLIYFQGNSAPDKSGLPSDRFSAERTGGSVSTLTIQRTQQEDSAVYLCASSLTPDTQYFGPGTRLTVL.

This clonotype was seen many times. This chain's CDR3 is CASSHNRGINTEAFF. The DNA of the CDR3 is TGTGCCAGCAGCCACAACAGGGGGATAAACACTGAAGCTTTCTTT. The rearrangement uses TRBV11-2 and TRBJ1-1, with 8 bases lining up with TRBD1. The CDR3 contains 15 residues. Germline assignment: CDR1 SGHAT and CDR2 FQNNGV. V lost 5 bases, J lost 2 bases, and 7 bases stayed unmatched.

The chain joins TRBV20-1 to TRBJ2-3, with TRBD2 identical over 9 bases. V shed 5 bases, J shed 3 bases, and the junction held 9 bases outside the gene matches. The CDR3 contains 15 residues. The germline V gene has CDR1 DFQATT and CDR2 SNEGSKA (reference sequence). Here the CDR3 DNA reads TGCAGTGCTCGACGGGGACTAGCTAGGACAGATACGCAGTATTTT. Amino acid sequence: CSARRGLARTDTQYF.

In its sample, this clonotype was seen many times. The germline gene is not matched at one end of the junction; a read error may be the cause. The chain links TRBV3-1 to TRBJ2-1; D is undetermined. Looked up from germline, CDR1 is LGHDT and CDR2 is YNNKEL (reference sequence). The CDR3 totals 15 residues. The CDR3 loop reads CASSRGTPSYNEQFF. CDR3 coding DNA: TGTGCCAGCAGCCGTGGTACCCCCTCCTACAATGAGCAATTCTTC.

This clonotype was seen a single time. The chain links TRBV25-1 to TRBJ2-1; D ambiguous. CDR1 is MGHDK and CDR2 is SYGVNS in the germline V gene. The CDR3 spans 12 residues. V dropped 1 base and J dropped 10 bases, with 8 bases sitting between them. CDR3 sequence: CASSEFGEEQFF. The DNA of the CDR3 is TGTGCCAGCAGTGAATTTGGGGAAGAGCAGTTCTTC. Using reference TRBV25-1 and TRBJ2-1 for the parts outside the CDR3, the full variable domain is EADIYQTPRYLVIGTGKKITLECSQTMGHDKMYWYQQDPGMELHLIHYSYGVNSTEKGDLSSESTVSRIRTEHFPLTLESARPSHTSQYLCASSEFGEEQFFGPGTRLTVL.

Ten or more counts support this clonotype. The chain is built from TRBV5-6 and TRBJ2-1, with a tentative D call TRBD2 (6 bases). V lost 4 bases, J lost 2 bases, and 13 bases lay in between. This CDR3 is built from 15 residues. CDR1 SGHDT and CDR2 YYEEEE come from the germline V gene. CDR3 amino acids: CASSPGLSTYNEQFF. The CDR3 region has the DNA TGTGCCAGCAGCCCGGGACTGAGCACCTACAATGAGCAGTTCTTC.

The genes are TRBV19 and TRBJ1-2; no firm D call. V was cut by 3 bases and J by 8 bases, with 10 bases left in between. The germline gives CDR1 LNHDA, CDR2 SQIVND (reference sequence). The CDR3 contains 12 residues. CDR3 residues: CASSINHDGYTF. The CDR3 DNA reads as TGTGCCAGTAGTATTAATCATGACGGCTACACCTTC.

About this clonotype itself: One end of the junction fails to match germline, which may point to a read error. J is TRBJ1-2 and V is TRBV7-2; no clear D. Germline V gene sequence: CDR1 SGHTA, CDR2 FQGNSA. This CDR3 has 14 amino acids. The CDR3 reads CASSPSSAHYGYPF. CDR3 nucleotide sequence: TGTGCCAGCAGCCCGTCCTCGGCCCACTATGGCTACCCCTTC.

This clonotype has just one count. Here the CDR3 reads CASSHTRQANYGYTF. The CDR3 bases are TGTGCCAGTAGTCATACCCGCCAGGCTAACTATGGCTACACCTTC. The gene calls are TRBV19 and TRBJ1-2; no clear D gene. The CDR3 consists of 15 residues. The germline CDR1 and CDR2 sequences are LNHDA and SQIVND (reference sequence). Trimming removed 5 bases from V and 0 bases from J, with 13 bases in between.

This clonotype showed up just once. This rearrangement joins TRBV5-1 to TRBJ2-3, with TRBD1 matching over 9 bases. Germline V gene sequence: CDR1 SGHRS, CDR2 YFSETQ. The CDR3 totals 14 residues. The junction had 12 bases not matched to a gene; V was cut back by 7 bases and J by 9 bases. The CDR3 bases are TGCGCCAGCGGCCCCGGGACAGGGACAGGCACGCAGTATTTT. Its translation: CASGPGTGTGTQYF.

This chain uses TRBV14 with TRBJ1-3; tentative D call: TRBD1 (5 bases). The CDR3 sequence is 15 residues long. Germline-derived CDR1 and CDR2 are SGHDN and FVKESK. V was trimmed by 4 bases and J by 0 bases, leaving 10 bases between them. The CDR3 region has the DNA TGTGCCAGCAGCCTCAGGGCCCGCTCTGGAAACACCATATATTTT. Translating it yields CASSLRARSGNTIYF. The whole variable domain, filled in from reference TRBV14 and TRBJ1-3, reads EAGVTQFPSHSVIEKGQTVTLRCDPISGHDNLYWYRRVMGKEIKFLLHFVKESKQDESGMPNNRFLAERTGGTYSTLKVQPAELEDSGVYFCASSLRARSGNTIYFGEGSWLTVV.

This clonotype has at least ten counts. The DNA of the CDR3 is TGTGCCAGCAGAATACCGGGAAAAGGAGGATCAAAACTGTTTTTT. Translation gives CASRIPGKGGSKLFF. The V and J genes are TRBV7-2 and TRBJ1-4; D unresolved. This CDR3 is 15 amino acids long. Per germline, CDR1 SGHTA and CDR2 FQGNSA. V was pared by 6 bases and J by 10 bases, with 21 bases between.